These T cell receptor beta chains were read from a single sample in a study of blood T cell repertoires in COVID-19. Repertoires were generated with immunoSEQ multiplex PCR, while TCRdb's copy carries only in-frame clones and drops some. The table records 35,000 to 45,000 clones, 60% to 80% of them present only once. Material for sequencing was peripheral blood. These TCRs come from a man between 65 and 79 years old with acute or convalescent COVID-19. Each CDR3 is given with its conserved first and last residue. The order of the fields is J gene, CDR3 length, clone size, V gene, D gene, CDR3 protein, CDR3 DNA. A D gene is named only where the DNA matches it firmly. Rows give clone size only sometimes, using once, few, many, or a class for an expanded clone.

J gene: TRBJ1-2
CDR3 length: 15
clone size: once
V gene: TRBV5-4
D gene: .
CDR3 protein: CASTRRVDSHYGYTF
CDR3 DNA: TGTGCCAGCACCCGCCGGGTGGACAGTCATTATGGCTACACCTTC

J gene: TRBJ1-1
CDR3 length: 15
clone size: .
V gene: TRBV24-1
D gene: TRBD1
CDR3 protein: CATSPSGTGFGEAFF
CDR3 DNA: TGTGCCACCAGCCCCTCCGGGACAGGGTTTGGGGAAGCTTTCTTT

J gene: TRBJ2-7
CDR3 length: 13
clone size: .
V gene: TRBV12-3/TRBV12-4
D gene: TRBD1
CDR3 protein: CASSPGQTYEQYF
CDR3 DNA: TGTGCCAGCAGTCCGGGACAGACATACGAGCAGTACTTC

J gene: TRBJ1-5
CDR3 length: 15
clone size: .
V gene: TRBV4-2
D gene: TRBD1
CDR3 protein: CASSLTGESYQPQHF
CDR3 DNA: TGTGCCAGCAGCCTCACAGGGGAGTCTTACCAGCCCCAGCATTTT

J gene: TRBJ1-6
CDR3 length: 14
clone size: .
V gene: TRBV25-1
D gene: TRBD1
CDR3 protein: CASSPTDRASPLHF
CDR3 DNA: TGTGCCAGCAGTCCCACTGACAGGGCCTCACCCCTCCACTTT

J gene: TRBJ2-2
CDR3 length: 14
clone size: .
V gene: TRBV19
D gene: .
CDR3 protein: CASSTRDSTGELFF
CDR3 DNA: TGTGCCAGTAGTACCCGTGACAGCACCGGGGAGCTGTTTTTT

J gene: TRBJ1-4
CDR3 length: 16
clone size: .
V gene: TRBV4-3
D gene: .
CDR3 protein: CASSQVRGAINEKLFF
CDR3 DNA: TGCGCCAGCAGCCAAGTTCGGGGGGCCATAAATGAAAAACTGTTTTTT

J gene: TRBJ1-4
CDR3 length: 16
clone size: .
V gene: TRBV28
D gene: .
CDR3 protein: CASSLQGLLTNEKLFF
CDR3 DNA: TGTGCCAGCAGTTTACAGGGCCTCTTAACTAATGAAAAACTGTTTTTT

J gene: TRBJ1-2
CDR3 length: 12
clone size: once
V gene: TRBV30
D gene: .
CDR3 protein: CAWIRQAGGYTF
CDR3 DNA: TGTGCCTGGATAAGACAGGCCGGTGGCTACACCTTC

J gene: TRBJ2-7
CDR3 length: 14
clone size: .
V gene: TRBV20-1
D gene: TRBD1
CDR3 protein: CSASGTGLSYEQYF
CDR3 DNA: TGCAGTGCTAGTGGGACAGGCCTGTCCTACGAGCAGTACTTC

J gene: TRBJ1-1
CDR3 length: 13
clone size: .
V gene: TRBV12-3/TRBV12-4
D gene: .
CDR3 protein: CASSLWPITEAFF
CDR3 DNA: TGTGCCAGCAGTTTATGGCCCATCACTGAAGCTTTCTTT

J gene: TRBJ1-2
CDR3 length: 13
clone size: .
V gene: TRBV12-3/TRBV12-4
D gene: .
CDR3 protein: CASTDQGPYGYTF
CDR3 DNA: TGTGCCAGCACCGACCAGGGGCCCTATGGCTACACCTTC

J gene: TRBJ1-1
CDR3 length: 15
clone size: .
V gene: TRBV7-6
D gene: .
CDR3 protein: CASSSSVQGNTEAFF
CDR3 DNA: TGTGCCAGCAGCTCATCCGTTCAGGGGAACACTGAAGCTTTCTTT

J gene: TRBJ2-5
CDR3 length: 15
clone size: few
V gene: TRBV12-5
D gene: .
CDR3 protein: CASGPGWGDQETQYF
CDR3 DNA: TGTGCTAGTGGTCCAGGTTGGGGGGACCAAGAGACCCAGTACTTC

J gene: TRBJ1-1
CDR3 length: 13
clone size: .
V gene: TRBV19
D gene: .
CDR3 protein: CASSISQGTEAFF
CDR3 DNA: TGTGCCAGTAGTATCTCCCAGGGGACTGAAGCTTTCTTT

J gene: TRBJ1-4
CDR3 length: 16
clone size: .
V gene: TRBV5-1
D gene: TRBD1
CDR3 protein: CASSLWATGSNEKLFF
CDR3 DNA: TGCGCCAGCAGCTTGTGGGCGACAGGGTCTAATGAAAAACTGTTTTTT

J gene: TRBJ1-6
CDR3 length: 13
clone size: .
V gene: TRBV12-3/TRBV12-4
D gene: .
CDR3 protein: CASSLVVEKTLHF
CDR3 DNA: TGTGCCAGCAGTTTAGTGGTCGAGAAAACCCTCCACTTT

J gene: TRBJ1-1
CDR3 length: 13
clone size: .
V gene: TRBV28
D gene: .
CDR3 protein: CASRPTALTEAFF
CDR3 DNA: TGTGCCAGCAGACCGACAGCCCTCACTGAAGCTTTCTTT

J gene: TRBJ2-3
CDR3 length: 16
clone size: .
V gene: TRBV10-2
D gene: TRBD2
CDR3 protein: CASSERSGGLTDTQYF
CDR3 DNA: TGCGCCAGCAGTGAGAGGAGCGGGGGGCTCACAGATACGCAGTATTTT

J gene: TRBJ1-2
CDR3 length: 16
clone size: .
V gene: TRBV4-3
D gene: TRBD1
CDR3 protein: CASSPGFGTGVKGYTF
CDR3 DNA: TGCGCCAGCAGCCCTGGATTCGGGACAGGGGTTAAGGGCTACACCTTC

J gene: TRBJ1-3
CDR3 length: 13
clone size: .
V gene: TRBV12-3/TRBV12-4
D gene: TRBD1
CDR3 protein: CASRTGTGNTIYF
CDR3 DNA: TGTGCCAGCAGGACAGGGACTGGAAACACCATATATTTT

J gene: TRBJ2-1
CDR3 length: 19
clone size: few
V gene: TRBV11-3
D gene: TRBD2
CDR3 protein: CASSLAGTSGGPASNEQFF
CDR3 DNA: TGTGCCAGCAGCTTGGCCGGGACTAGCGGGGGGCCCGCGAGCAATGAGCAGTTCTTC

J gene: TRBJ1-1
CDR3 length: 15
clone size: .
V gene: TRBV9
D gene: TRBD1
CDR3 protein: CASSPGQGVGTEAFF
CDR3 DNA: TGTGCCAGCAGCCCTGGACAGGGAGTGGGTACTGAAGCTTTCTTT

J gene: TRBJ2-2
CDR3 length: 16
clone size: .
V gene: TRBV5-1
D gene: .
CDR3 protein: CASSLAGQRGTGELFF
CDR3 DNA: TGCGCCAGCAGCCTGGCGGGACAGCGAGGCACCGGGGAGCTGTTTTTT

J gene: TRBJ2-1
CDR3 length: 13
clone size: .
V gene: TRBV27
D gene: TRBD2
CDR3 protein: CASVTGRGGEQFF
CDR3 DNA: TGTGCCAGCGTAACGGGCCGCGGGGGTGAGCAGTTCTTC

J gene: TRBJ2-3
CDR3 length: 15
clone size: .
V gene: TRBV28
D gene: .
CDR3 protein: CASSSPGSGTDTQYF
CDR3 DNA: TGTGCCAGCAGTTCCCCCGGTAGTGGTACAGATACGCAGTATTTT

J gene: TRBJ1-1
CDR3 length: 15
clone size: .
V gene: TRBV30
D gene: TRBD1
CDR3 protein: CAWSDTGTGRGGAFF
CDR3 DNA: TGTGCCTGGAGCGACACCGGGACAGGGCGAGGGGGAGCTTTCTTT

J gene: TRBJ2-1
CDR3 length: 15
clone size: .
V gene: TRBV7-8
D gene: .
CDR3 protein: CASSSGLPDYNEQFF
CDR3 DNA: TGTGCCAGCAGCTCGGGACTCCCGGATTACAATGAGCAGTTCTTC

J gene: TRBJ1-2
CDR3 length: 12
clone size: .
V gene: TRBV30
D gene: .
CDR3 protein: CAWSSTAYGYTF
CDR3 DNA: TGTGCCTGGAGTTCGACAGCGTATGGCTACACCTTC

J gene: TRBJ1-6
CDR3 length: 13
clone size: .
V gene: TRBV4-2
D gene: .
CDR3 protein: CASSQDSSSPLHF
CDR3 DNA: TGTGCCAGCAGCCAAGATAGTTCCTCACCCCTCCACTTT

J gene: TRBJ1-1
CDR3 length: 13
clone size: .
V gene: TRBV19
D gene: .
CDR3 protein: CASSPLSNTEAFF
CDR3 DNA: TGTGCCAGTAGTCCCCTGTCGAACACTGAAGCTTTCTTT

J gene: TRBJ2-3
CDR3 length: 16
clone size: .
V gene: TRBV7-2
D gene: TRBD2
CDR3 protein: CASSLGTSGGLNTQYF
CDR3 DNA: TGTGCCAGCAGCCTTGGGACTAGCGGGGGATTAAATACGCAGTATTTT

J gene: TRBJ2-2
CDR3 length: 16
clone size: .
V gene: TRBV7-3
D gene: .
CDR3 protein: CASSPPGAGEPGELFF
CDR3 DNA: TGTGCCAGCAGCCCCCCCGGTGCCGGGGAACCCGGGGAGCTGTTTTTT

J gene: TRBJ2-7
CDR3 length: 16
clone size: .
V gene: TRBV7-9
D gene: .
CDR3 protein: CASSLDTTPNPYEQYF
CDR3 DNA: TGTGCCAGCAGCTTAGATACGACACCCAACCCCTACGAGCAGTACTTC

J gene: TRBJ2-7
CDR3 length: 15
clone size: few
V gene: TRBV4-1
D gene: .
CDR3 protein: CASSQGRDSSYEQYF
CDR3 DNA: TGCGCCAGCAGCCAAGGGCGGGACAGCTCCTACGAGCAGTACTTC

J gene: TRBJ2-5
CDR3 length: 15
clone size: .
V gene: TRBV15
D gene: TRBD1
CDR3 protein: CATSREQGVQETQYF
CDR3 DNA: TGTGCCACCAGCAGAGAACAGGGGGTACAAGAGACCCAGTACTTC

J gene: TRBJ1-5
CDR3 length: 15
clone size: .
V gene: TRBV7-8
D gene: TRBD1
CDR3 protein: CASTRGAYSNQPQHF
CDR3 DNA: TGTGCCAGCACCAGGGGGGCATATAGCAATCAGCCCCAGCATTTT

J gene: TRBJ1-1
CDR3 length: 14
clone size: once
V gene: TRBV28
D gene: TRBD1
CDR3 protein: CASRPGQVNTEAFF
CDR3 DNA: TGTGCCAGCAGACCCGGACAGGTGAACACTGAAGCTTTCTTT

J gene: TRBJ1-2
CDR3 length: 14
clone size: .
V gene: TRBV27
D gene: .
CDR3 protein: CASRLTGANYGYTF
CDR3 DNA: TGTGCCAGCAGGCTGACAGGAGCTAACTATGGCTACACCTTC

J gene: TRBJ1-5
CDR3 length: 14
clone size: few
V gene: TRBV27
D gene: .
CDR3 protein: CASSFRGGNQPQHF
CDR3 DNA: TGTGCCAGCAGTTTTCGGGGAGGCAATCAGCCCCAGCATTTT

J gene: TRBJ1-2
CDR3 length: 11
clone size: .
V gene: TRBV3-1/TRBV3-2
D gene: .
CDR3 protein: CASSPGYGYTF
CDR3 DNA: TGTGCCAGCAGCCCAGGCTATGGCTACACCTTC

J gene: TRBJ1-6
CDR3 length: 14
clone size: .
V gene: TRBV19
D gene: .
CDR3 protein: CASSVQGGQSPLHF
CDR3 DNA: TGTGCCAGTAGTGTACAGGGTGGACAGTCACCCCTCCACTTT

J gene: TRBJ1-2
CDR3 length: 13
clone size: few
V gene: TRBV10-3
D gene: TRBD1
CDR3 protein: CAISVKDRDGYTF
CDR3 DNA: TGTGCCATCAGTGTTAAGGACAGGGATGGCTACACCTTC

J gene: TRBJ2-2
CDR3 length: 15
clone size: .
V gene: TRBV5-1
D gene: .
CDR3 protein: CASSLEGATTGELFF
CDR3 DNA: TGCGCCAGCAGCTTGGAAGGGGCGACCACCGGGGAGCTGTTTTTT

J gene: TRBJ1-6
CDR3 length: 15
clone size: .
V gene: TRBV6-5
D gene: .
CDR3 protein: CASTRGQGQNSPLHF
CDR3 DNA: TGTGCCAGCACCCGAGGGCAGGGGCAAAATTCACCCCTCCACTTT

J gene: TRBJ2-5
CDR3 length: 13
clone size: .
V gene: TRBV3-1/TRBV3-2
D gene: .
CDR3 protein: CASSRGRQETQYF
CDR3 DNA: TGTGCCAGCAGCCGGGGGCGGCAAGAGACCCAGTACTTC

J gene: TRBJ1-6
CDR3 length: 16
clone size: .
V gene: TRBV7-8
D gene: .
CDR3 protein: CASPAEGSSYNSPLHF
CDR3 DNA: TGTGCCAGCCCCGCCGAAGGGAGCTCCTATAATTCACCCCTCCACTTT

J gene: TRBJ2-1
CDR3 length: 14
clone size: .
V gene: TRBV6-4
D gene: .
CDR3 protein: CASSVTPAGNEQFF
CDR3 DNA: TGTGCCAGCAGTGTAACACCCGCGGGTAATGAGCAGTTCTTC

J gene: TRBJ2-7
CDR3 length: 15
clone size: .
V gene: TRBV4-2
D gene: TRBD2
CDR3 protein: CASSQVGGGVYEQYF
CDR3 DNA: TGTGCCAGCAGCCAAGTGGGCGGGGGGGTCTACGAGCAGTACTTC

J gene: TRBJ1-5
CDR3 length: 13
clone size: once
V gene: TRBV3-1/TRBV3-2
D gene: .
CDR3 protein: CASSPSFNQPQHF
CDR3 DNA: TGTGCCAGCAGCCCCTCCTTTAATCAGCCCCAGCATTTT

J gene: TRBJ1-2
CDR3 length: 16
clone size: .
V gene: TRBV3-1/TRBV3-2
D gene: .
CDR3 protein: CASSPVQGRGDYGYTF
CDR3 DNA: TGTGCCAGCAGCCCAGTTCAGGGGCGCGGTGACTATGGCTACACCTTC

J gene: TRBJ1-5
CDR3 length: 13
clone size: .
V gene: TRBV3-1/TRBV3-2
D gene: .
CDR3 protein: CASSQAGNQPQHF
CDR3 DNA: TGTGCCAGCAGCCAGGCCGGCAATCAGCCCCAGCATTTT

J gene: TRBJ2-7
CDR3 length: 15
clone size: .
V gene: TRBV15
D gene: TRBD1
CDR3 protein: CATSRDLGQAREQYF
CDR3 DNA: TGTGCCACCAGCAGAGATTTAGGACAGGCGAGGGAGCAGTACTTC